The 26 T cell receptor beta chains reported below all come from one sample, sequenced in a study of shared clonotypes between healthy human individuals. The data were produced by immunoSEQ multiplex PCR, yet TCRdb's version contains in-frame clones alone and is incomplete. The top ten hold 0.05% to 0.07% of the sample, which has roughly 520,000 clones, 90% to 96% seen once. Sequencing used naive CD4+ T cells sorted from blood. Specified subset: CD45RA+ positively selected. Source of these receptors: a woman aged 25 to 45 in good health.

The genes are TRBV2 and TRBJ2-5, with TRBD1 as a possible D gene (5 bases). The J call may not be correct, given that the DNA end is closer to TRBJ2-7. The germline V gene has CDR1 SNHLY and CDR2 FYNNEI. This CDR3 contains 11 residues. The CDR3 DNA sequence: TGTGCCAGCGGACAAACCTACGAGCAGTACTTC. Translating it yields CASGQTYEQYF.

J is TRBJ1-1 and V is TRBV5-1, with 9 bases lining up with TRBD1. The germline V gene has CDR1 SGHRS and CDR2 YFSETQ. The CDR3 runs 15 residues. V trimming: 1 base; J trimming: 5 bases; junction bases outside the gene matches: 6. The CDR3 nucleotides read TGCGCCAGCAGCTTGTGGCGGGACAGGGTGACTGAAGCTTTCTTT. Translated, it gives CASSLWRDRVTEAFF.

The gene calls are TRBV28 and TRBJ1-3, with 7 bases fitting TRBD1. The CDR3 covers 15 residues. With V trimmed by 2 bases and J by 7 bases, 8 bases remained unmatched. Germline V gene data show CDR1 as MDHEN and CDR2 as SYDVKM. The CDR3 nucleotides are TGTGCCAGCAGTTTAATTCTACAGGGGAGCAACACCATATATTTT. It yields the protein CASSLILQGSNTIYF. The full variable domain, rest sourced from reference TRBV28 and TRBJ1-3, is DVKVTQSSRYLVKRTGEKVFLECVQDMDHENMFWYRQDPGLGLRLIYFSYDVKMKEKGDIPEGYSVSREKKERFSLILESASTNQTSMYLCASSLILQGSNTIYFGEGSWLTVV.

The V and J genes are TRBV9 and TRBJ2-3, with 8 bases identical to TRBD1. V shed 4 bases and J 4 bases; nucleotides not matched to a gene: 8. The CDR3 spans 15 residues. Germline V gene data show CDR1 as SGDLS and CDR2 as YYNGEE. The CDR3 protein is CASSPKGGQADTQYF. CDR3 DNA sequence: TGTGCCAGCAGCCCGAAAGGGGGACAGGCAGATACGCAGTATTTT.

The V call is TRBV6-1, the J call TRBJ2-7; unclear D gene. Germline assignment: CDR1 MNHNS and CDR2 SASEGT. The CDR3 contains 12 residues. Between the trimmed V and J ends, which lost 7 bases and 7 bases, there was a span of 14 bases. DNA for the CDR3: TGTGCCAGCACCTTGAATAGAGATGAGCAGTACTTC. Its translation: CASTLNRDEQYF.

This clone has only one observation. This chain links TRBV5-1 with TRBJ2-7; D possibly uses TRBD1 or TRBD2 (5 bases each). Germline V lookup: CDR1 SGHRS, CDR2 YFSETQ. Trimming removed 0 bases at V and 4 bases at J, with 8 bases between. CDR3 length equals 13 residues. The CDR3: CASSLAWGYEQYF. CDR3 nucleotides: TGCGCCAGCAGCTTGGCCTGGGGGTACGAGCAGTACTTC.

V and J are TRBV29-1 and TRBJ1-1; D gene uncertain. The CDR3 sequence is 13 residues long. Trimming removed 0 bases at V and 10 bases at J, with 15 bases between. CDR1 and CDR2 (germline): SQVTM, ANQGSEA. The CDR3 here is CSVEEGPQKGAFF. The CDR3 DNA is TGCAGCGTTGAAGAAGGGCCCCAGAAAGGAGCTTTCTTT.

This chain connects TRBV5-1 to TRBJ2-1; TRBD2 is a possible D gene (6 bases). Per the germline V gene, CDR1 is SGHRS and CDR2 is YFSETQ. The CDR3 spans 15 residues. V dropped 0 bases and J dropped 0 bases, with 7 bases sitting between them. The CDR3 nucleotides read TGCGCCAGCAGCTTGGGAGCGGGCTCCTACAATGAGCAGTTCTTC. This gives the protein CASSLGAGSYNEQFF.

V is TRBV5-4 and J is TRBJ2-7; D might be TRBD1 or TRBD2, each matching 6 bases. V lost 4 bases, J lost 8 bases, and 28 bases lay in between. Germline V gene data show CDR1 as SGHNT and CDR2 as YYREEE (reference sequence). The CDR3 has 17 residues. Here the CDR3 DNA reads TGTGCCAGCAGCCATAGGGACCTGCCGGGGGCGCGTTCGAAGCAGTACTTC. Translating gives CASSHRDLPGARSKQYF.

The genes are TRBV5-8 and TRBJ2-7; D uncertain. This CDR3 is 14 amino acids long. Trimming stripped 1 base from V and 2 bases from J, with 10 bases between. CDR1 SGHTS and CDR2 YDEGEE come from the germline V gene. The CDR3 DNA reads TGTGCCAGCAGCTTGTTGGGTTCCACCTACGAGCAGTACTTC. Translated: CASSLLGSTYEQYF.

The V call is TRBV6-6, the J call TRBJ2-5, with D possibly matching TRBD1 (6 bases). Trimming took 6 bases from V and 1 from J, leaving 9 bases between them. In germline, CDR1 is MNHNY, CDR2 SVGAGI (reference sequence). CDR3 length: 13 residues. CDR3 loop: CASSRTAQETQYF. DNA for the CDR3: TGTGCCAGCAGCCGGACAGCCCAAGAGACCCAGTACTTC.

This rearrangement joins TRBV28 to TRBJ2-7, with D unclear. Germline CDR1 is MDHEN and CDR2 is SYDVKM. V was shortened by 8 bases and J by 0 bases, with 17 bases between the two germline ends. The CDR3 runs to 15 residues. The CDR3 here is CASGVPFGISYEQYF. CDR3 nucleotides: TGTGCCAGCGGGGTGCCTTTTGGAATCTCCTACGAGCAGTACTTC. Full variable domain (remainder filled in from reference TRBV28 and TRBJ2-7): DVKVTQSSRYLVKRTGEKVFLECVQDMDHENMFWYRQDPGLGLRLIYFSYDVKMKEKGDIPEGYSVSREKKERFSLILESASTNQTSMYLCASGVPFGISYEQYFGPGTRLTVT.

CDR3 in amino acids: CASSLDQAHYGYTF. CDR3 nucleotides: TGCGCCAGCAGCTTGGACCAGGCCCACTATGGCTACACCTTC. The chain is built from TRBV5-1 and TRBJ1-2; D remains unclear. Germline V gene lookup returns CDR1 SGHRS and CDR2 YFSETQ. The CDR3 contains 14 residues. V was clipped by 0 bases and J by 3 bases, with 9 bases between them.

The V call is TRBV28, the J call TRBJ2-1; 9 nucleotides line up with TRBD2. The germline V gene has CDR1 MDHEN and CDR2 SYDVKM. The V segment lost 6 bases and the J segment 7 bases; nucleotides outside the gene matches: 10. This CDR3 is built from 15 residues. CDR3 amino acids: CASSPPVAGVNEQFF. The CDR3 DNA sequence: TGTGCCAGCAGCCCCCCAGTAGCGGGAGTTAATGAGCAGTTCTTC.

This clone appeared a single time. J is TRBJ1-1 and V is TRBV11-2; D is ambiguous. The length of the CDR3 is 13 residues. With 1 base removed from V and 3 bases from J, the gap between germline ends came to 6 bases. Germline-derived CDR1 and CDR2 are SGHAT and FQNNGV. In DNA, the CDR3 is TGTGCCAGCAGCTTAGCGGTGTACACTGAAGCTTTCTTT. It codes for CASSLAVYTEAFF.

The DNA of the CDR3 is TGTGCCAGCAACATCGGGCTAGTAGCCTACAATGAGCAGTTCTTC. Protein product: CASNIGLVAYNEQFF. V is TRBV2 and J is TRBJ2-1; no firm D call. Germline V gene data show CDR1 as SNHLY and CDR2 as FYNNEI. The ends were cut back, 7 bases at V and 2 bases at J, with 15 bases in the middle. The CDR3 totals 15 residues.

The chain employs TRBV2 and TRBJ1-2, with no clear D. This CDR3 has 13 residues. The ends were cut back, 7 bases at V and 4 bases at J, with 13 bases in the middle. CDR1 SNHLY and CDR2 FYNNEI come from the germline V gene. CDR3 nucleotide sequence: TGTGCCAGCACGTTCGACACCGTCTATGGCTACACCTTC. The encoded protein is CASTFDTVYGYTF.

In regard to this clone: Different DNA sequences within this sample yield the same CDR3. This chain uses TRBV5-1 with TRBJ2-1; D gene uncertain. The CDR3 is 12 amino acids. CDR1 is SGHRS, CDR2 YFSETQ, per germline. Trimming stripped 0 bases from V and 7 bases from J, with 5 bases between. CDR3 coding DNA: TGCGCCAGCAGCTTGGAGAGGAATGAGCAGTTCTTC. Encoded protein: CASSLERNEQFF.

The V gene is TRBV28, the J gene TRBJ2-2; D gene unclear. The CDR3 extends over 18 amino acids. In germline, CDR1 is MDHEN, CDR2 SYDVKM. V lost 6 bases, J lost 4 bases, and 24 bases lay in between. CDR3 sequence (DNA): TGTGCCAGCAGCCACATCGTGGGCATAAGAAGGTTCACCGGGGAGCTGTTTTTT. Its protein product is CASSHIVGIRRFTGELFF.

The chain couples TRBV6-5 to TRBJ2-7, with TRBD1 matching 10 bases. The V and J ends lost 4 bases and 3 bases, in that order; junction bases with no gene match: 3. In germline, CDR1 is MNHEY, CDR2 SVGAGI. There are 14 residues in the CDR3. The CDR3 is CASSSDRGYYEQYF. The CDR3 DNA is TGTGCCAGCAGTTCGGACAGGGGGTACTACGAGCAGTACTTC.

The gene calls are TRBV6-1 and TRBJ2-2; D possibly corresponds to TRBD1 (6 bases). The CDR3 consists of 14 residues. Per germline, CDR1 MNHNS and CDR2 SASEGT. Trimming removed 5 bases from V and 1 base from J, with 8 bases in between. The CDR3 sequence: CASSSTGNTGELFF. CDR3 sequence (DNA): TGTGCCAGCAGTTCGACAGGGAACACCGGGGAGCTGTTTTTT.

V is TRBV7-9 and J is TRBJ2-2, with D perhaps assigned TRBD1 or TRBD2 (6 bases each). V was shortened by 5 bases and J by 4 bases, with 20 bases between the two germline ends. Germline V gives CDR1 SEHNR, CDR2 FQNEAQ (reference sequence). This CDR3 is built from 17 residues. The CDR3 nucleotides read TGTGCCAGCAGCCCGAACGGGGGAGGAGGGGGCACCGGGGAGCTGTTTTTT. Translating it yields CASSPNGGGGGTGELFF.

The chain combines TRBV5-1 with TRBJ2-2; 8 nucleotides match TRBD1. This CDR3 spans 14 amino acids. The junction had 1 base not matched to a gene; V was cut back by 0 bases and J by 6 bases. The germline V gene encodes CDR1 SGHRS and CDR2 YFSETQ. The CDR3 region has the DNA TGCGCCAGCAGCTTGGGGACAGGGCCCGGGGAGCTGTTTTTT. Residues: CASSLGTGPGELFF.

The V gene is TRBV5-1, the J gene TRBJ2-1; 11 bases match TRBD2. The CDR3 consists of 15 residues. Trimming took 4 bases from V and 8 from J; bases not matched to a gene: 8. Per the germline V gene, CDR1 is SGHRS and CDR2 is YFSETQ. This CDR3 reads CASSELAGEVDEQFF. Written as DNA, the CDR3 is TGCGCCAGCAGCGAACTAGCGGGAGAAGTAGATGAGCAGTTCTTC.

In its sample, this clone was seen once. This chain uses TRBV19 with TRBJ2-7; 9 bases are shared with TRBD2. The CDR3 contains 16 residues. With 4 bases clipped from V and 3 bases from J, the junction kept 10 bases outside the gene matches. In germline, CDR1 is LNHDA, CDR2 SQIVND (reference sequence). CDR3 coding DNA: TGTGCCAGTAGTACATATAGCGGGAGTCCTGTCTACGAGCAGTACTTC. This codes for CASSTYSGSPVYEQYF.

In regard to this clone: Sequence at one end of the junction differs from germline and may be a read error. Other DNA sequences in this sample translate to the same CDR3. V and J are TRBV6-4 and TRBJ1-2; D remains ambiguous. CDR1 is MRHNA and CDR2 is SNTAGT in the germline V gene. This CDR3 is built from 17 residues. The CDR3 DNA reads as TGTGCCAGCAGTGACCTCCTCTGGGGAGGAATCAACTATGGCTACACTTTC. Protein sequence: CASSDLLWGGINYGYTF.